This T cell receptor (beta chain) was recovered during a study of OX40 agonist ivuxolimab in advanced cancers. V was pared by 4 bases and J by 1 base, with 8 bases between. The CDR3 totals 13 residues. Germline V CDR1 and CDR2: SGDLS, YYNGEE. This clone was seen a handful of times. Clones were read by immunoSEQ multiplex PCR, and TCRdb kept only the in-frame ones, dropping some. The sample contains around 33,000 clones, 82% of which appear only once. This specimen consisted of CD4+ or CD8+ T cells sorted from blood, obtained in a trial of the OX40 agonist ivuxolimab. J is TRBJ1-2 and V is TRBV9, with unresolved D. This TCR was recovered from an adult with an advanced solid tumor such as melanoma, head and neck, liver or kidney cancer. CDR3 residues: CASSSTRNYGYTF. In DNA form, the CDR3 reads TGTGCCAGCAGCTCAACACGTAACTATGGCTACACCTTC. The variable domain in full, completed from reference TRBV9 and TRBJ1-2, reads DSGVTQTPKHLITATGQRVTLRCSPRSGDLSVYWYQQSLDQGLQFLIQYYNGEERAKGNILERFSAQQFPDLHSELNLSSLELGDSALYFCASSSTRNYGYTFGSGTRLTVV.